This TCR beta chain was identified in a study of T cell responses to AZD1222 COVID-19 vaccine. Overall study findings and caveats: No day 14 peak samples; only post-peak repertoires were characterized. It was only a handful of AZD1222 recipients who were seropositive at baseline. Along spike, vaccine-associated CD4 TCRs were found throughout, with dominance at 160-218 and 743-854.

V gave up 2 bases and J gave up 2 bases, with 18 bases separating them. CDR1 is KGHSH, CDR2 LQKENI, per germline. CDR3 length: 17 residues. Pooled samples include second doses given at about 4 or 12 weeks. Clones were read by immunoSEQ multiplex PCR, and TCRdb kept only the in-frame ones, dropping some. The sample shows some 69,000 clones, 83% of them seen only once. In the case of this clone: Its specificity is unknown.

The receptor was derived from an adult who received the AZD1222 COVID-19 vaccine. The sample was peripheral blood, taken 28 days after the second AZD1222 dose. The V gene is TRBV18, the J gene TRBJ1-1, with a weak D call TRBD1 (6 bases). For the CDR3, the DNA is TGTGCCAGCTCACCAATTGCTGTGGGGGGCGTTAACACTGAAGCTTTCTTT. Translated: CASSPIAVGGVNTEAFF.